These 20 T cell receptor beta chains originate from one sample sequenced in a study of glioma-infiltrating T cells after dendritic cell vaccination. Clones were read by immunoSEQ multiplex PCR, and TCRdb kept only the in-frame ones, dropping some. The sample yields around 100,000 clones, around 81% seen once. Source: blood, taken before dendritic cell vaccination. The source is a human donor with glioblastoma.

Concerning this clone: Since no conserved phenylalanine or tryptophan closes the CDR3, a read error is the likely cause. V and J are TRBV9 and TRBJ1-1; no reliable D call. Per germline, CDR1 SGDLS and CDR2 YYNGEE. V was clipped by 3 bases and J by 0 bases, with 12 bases between them. The CDR3 length is 15 residues. In DNA, the CDR3 is TGTGCCAGCAGCGCCGGTGGGCTCCTGAACACTGAAGCTTTCTCT. Its protein is CASSAGGLLNTEAFS.

The chain carries TRBV5-1 and TRBJ2-3; 7 bases agree with TRBD1. V gave up 2 bases and J gave up 4 bases; unmatched junction bases: 4. Germline V gene lookup returns CDR1 SGHRS and CDR2 YFSETQ. The length of the CDR3 is 14 residues. The DNA of the CDR3 is TGCGCCAGCAGCTTTACAGGGGACCCAGATACGCAGTATTTT. It yields the protein CASSFTGDPDTQYF.

The V gene is TRBV7-6, the J gene TRBJ1-4; D not certain. Germline V gives CDR1 SGHVS, CDR2 FNYEAQ. This CDR3 is 14 amino acids long. V gave up 1 base and J gave up 5 bases, with 8 bases separating them. DNA for the CDR3: TGTGCCAGCAGCTTAGGTTTCGAGAATGAAAAACTGTTTTTT. It specifies CASSLGFENEKLFF.

J is TRBJ2-7 and V is TRBV6-6; 10 bases align to TRBD2. CDR3 size: 14 residues. Germline V gene data show CDR1 as MNHNY and CDR2 as SVGAGI (reference sequence). V shed 6 bases and J 2 bases; nucleotides not matched to a gene: 4. CDR3 DNA sequence: TGTGCCAGCAGGGATAGCGGGGGGCCCTACGAGCAGTACTTC. Encoded protein: CASRDSGGPYEQYF.

This chain joins TRBV18 and TRBJ2-2, with D tentatively TRBD2 (5 bases). V lost 2 bases to trimming and J lost 5 bases, with 12 bases between them. Germline V gives CDR1 KGHSH, CDR2 LQKENI. The CDR3 is made up of 15 amino acids. CDR3: CASSPGAEITGELFF. The CDR3 DNA is TGTGCCAGCTCACCAGGAGCGGAGATAACCGGGGAGCTGTTTTTT.

This chain connects TRBV4-1 to TRBJ2-7; no reliable D call. Trimming took off 0 bases at V and 1 base at J, with 7 bases between the two ends. Germline assignment: CDR1 MGHRA and CDR2 YSYEKL. This CDR3 comprises 14 residues. CDR3 sequence reads: CASSQDGISYEQYF. CDR3 DNA: TGCGCCAGCAGCCAAGATGGCATTTCCTACGAGCAGTACTTC.

The J gene is TRBJ1-2, the V gene TRBV11-2; D ambiguous. Germline values: CDR1 SGHAT, CDR2 FQNNGV. The length of the CDR3 is 13 residues. The V and J ends lost 3 bases and 4 bases respectively, with 9 bases between them. This CDR3 is CASSFTGAYGYTF. CDR3 DNA: TGTGCCAGCAGCTTTACGGGTGCCTATGGCTACACCTTC.

The V gene is TRBV6-5, the J gene TRBJ1-3, with TRBD1 as a possible D gene (6 bases). Trimming took 6 bases from V and 7 from J, leaving 16 bases between them. The CDR3 covers 14 residues. Germline CDR1 reads MNHEY; CDR2 reads SVGAGI. The CDR3 here is CASSSTWGGNTIYF. The CDR3 bases are TGTGCCAGCAGCTCCACCTGGGGGGGCAACACCATATATTTT.

This chain connects TRBV5-1 to TRBJ2-3; 16 bases align to TRBD2. Per the germline V gene, CDR1 is SGHRS and CDR2 is YFSETQ. This CDR3 has 16 residues. The ends lost 4 bases at V and 6 bases at J; junction bases unmatched: 5. The chain's CDR3 is CASSPGLAGGSDTQYF. DNA of the CDR3: TGCGCCAGCAGCCCGGGACTAGCGGGGGGGTCCGATACGCAGTATTTT.

This clone was counted between two and nine times. This chain joins TRBV11-3 and TRBJ2-7; 7 bases align to TRBD2. V gave up 5 bases and J gave up 3 bases; unmatched junction bases: 4. The CDR3 length is 13 residues. Germline CDR1 reads SGHNT; CDR2 reads YENEEA. The CDR3, as DNA: TGTGCCAGCAGCCTAGGGAGGGACTACGAGCAGTACTTC. Translating it yields CASSLGRDYEQYF. The full variable domain, rest sourced from reference TRBV11-3 and TRBJ2-7, is EAGVVQSPRYKIIEKKQPVAFWCNPISGHNTLYWYLQNLGQGPELLIRYENEEAVDDSQLPKDRFSAERLKGVDSTLKIQPAELGDSAVYLCASSLGRDYEQYFGPGTRLTVT.

The J gene is TRBJ2-6, the V gene TRBV7-2, with TRBD2 matching over 7 bases. The V gene end was trimmed by 5 bases and the J gene end by 0 bases; junction bases not matched to a gene: 10. The CDR3 is 18 amino acids. Germline V gene sequence: CDR1 SGHTA, CDR2 FQGNSA. CDR3: CASSPRRLAVSGANVLTF. The CDR3 DNA is TGTGCCAGCAGCCCCAGACGTCTAGCGGTCTCTGGGGCCAACGTCCTGACTTTC.

This chain uses TRBV6-1 with TRBJ1-5; D remains unclear. The V end lost 9 bases, the J end lost 5 bases, and 11 bases lay between the germline ends. The CDR3 is 12 amino acids. Looked up from germline, CDR1 is MNHNS and CDR2 is SASEGT. In DNA form, the CDR3 reads TGTGCCAGTCGTGTCGGGGATCAGCCCCAGCATTTT. Translation gives CASRVGDQPQHF.

Concerning this clone itself: Other DNA sequences in the sample encode the same CDR3. The chain has TRBV5-1 and TRBJ2-7, with TRBD1 as a possible D gene (6 bases). Germline loops: CDR1 SGHRS, CDR2 YFSETQ. The CDR3 runs 14 residues. Trimming removed 2 bases from V and 2 bases from J, with 11 bases in between. The CDR3 loop reads CASSLGQGPYEQYF. CDR3 bases: TGCGCCAGCAGCTTAGGGCAGGGGCCCTACGAGCAGTACTTC.

The chain recombines TRBV5-4 with TRBJ2-1, with 9 bases fitting TRBD2. This CDR3 comprises 16 residues. Germline V lookup: CDR1 SGHNT, CDR2 YYREEE (reference sequence). V lost 2 bases, J lost 4 bases, and 7 bases stayed unmatched. In DNA form, the CDR3 reads TGTGCCAGCAGCTTCTTCGGCGGGGGGGGATACAATGAGCAGTTCTTC. As protein: CASSFFGGGGYNEQFF. The full variable domain, in which reference TRBV5-4 and TRBJ2-1 provide the parts outside the CDR3, is ETGVTQSPTHLIKTRGQQVTLRCSSQSGHNTVSWYQQALGQGPQFIFQYYREEENGRGNFPPRFSGLQFPNYSSELNVNALELDDSALYLCASSFFGGGGYNEQFFGPGTRLTVL.

The chain recombines TRBV6-5 with TRBJ2-7; 7 bases match TRBD1. This CDR3 has 13 amino acids. V lost 7 bases to trimming and J lost 5 bases; unmatched junction nucleotides: 8. Germline CDR1 MNHEY, CDR2 SVGAGI. This CDR3 is CASTQTGTHEQYF. For the CDR3, the DNA is TGTGCCAGCACCCAGACAGGGACCCACGAGCAGTACTTC.

V and J are TRBV13 and TRBJ2-2; 9 bases are a match to TRBD2. CDR1 and CDR2 from the germline V gene are PRHDT and FYEKMQ (reference sequence). This CDR3 region has 17 residues. Losses at the gene ends were 3 bases for V and 3 bases for J; bases not matched to a gene: 8. CDR3 DNA sequence: TGTGCCAGCAGCTTGCGGAGGACTAGCGACTACACCGGGGAGCTGTTTTTT. Its translation is CASSLRRTSDYTGELFF. Full variable domain (missing parts from reference TRBV13 and TRBJ2-2): AAGVIQSPRHLIKEKRETATLKCYPIPRHDTVYWYQQGPGQDPQFLISFYEKMQSDKGSIPDRFSAQQFSDYHSELNMSSLELGDSALYFCASSLRRTSDYTGELFFGEGSRLTVL.

This clone was seen only once. The V gene is TRBV18, the J gene TRBJ2-7, with unresolved D. Germline values: CDR1 KGHSH, CDR2 LQKENI. This CDR3 contains 14 residues. V was shortened by 2 bases and J by 1 base, with 9 bases between the two germline ends. This CDR3 is CASSPGAASYEQYF. CDR3 coding DNA: TGTGCCAGCTCACCAGGAGCAGCATCCTACGAGCAGTACTTC.

The chain couples TRBV28 to TRBJ1-5; TRBD1 is a possible D gene (5 bases). The V and J ends lost 7 bases and 7 bases respectively, with 20 bases between them. Germline-derived CDR1 and CDR2 are MDHEN and SYDVKM. The CDR3 runs to 15 residues. The CDR3 region has the DNA TGTGCCAGCAATTCCCTTCGCAGGGTAGGCCAGCCCCAGCATTTT. Translated, it gives CASNSLRRVGQPQHF.

This clone was picked up a small number of times. The chain recombines TRBV9 with TRBJ2-5, with D possibly matching TRBD2 (5 bases). In germline, CDR1 is SGDLS, CDR2 YYNGEE. The CDR3 covers 15 residues. The V end was cut by 0 bases, the J end by 5 bases, with 14 bases between. CDR3 coding DNA: TGTGCCAGCAGCGTAGGGGCGGACTTCTTGGAGACCCAGTACTTC. Translating it yields CASSVGADFLETQYF. The variable domain in full, completed from reference TRBV9 and TRBJ2-5, reads DSGVTQTPKHLITATGQRVTLRCSPRSGDLSVYWYQQSLDQGLQFLIQYYNGEERAKGNILERFSAQQFPDLHSELNLSSLELGDSALYFCASSVGADFLETQYFGPGTRLLVL.

The chain joins TRBV10-3 to TRBJ2-7, with a possible D match to TRBD1 (5 bases). Germline V gives CDR1 ENHRY, CDR2 SYGVKD. With 7 bases removed from V and 1 base from J, the gap between germline ends came to 11 bases. The CDR3 has 13 residues. CDR3 sequence reads: CAINQGQSYEQYF. CDR3 DNA: TGTGCCATCAATCAGGGTCAGTCCTACGAGCAGTACTTC.